Below are 10 T cell receptor beta chains sequenced from a single sample in a study of blood T cells in healthy people across ages. Sample-barcoded 5' priming and a J-beta primer mix drove a second PCR of roughly 7 to 11 cycles. TCRdb itself ran the 5' RACE reads through MiXCR, one entry per CDR3 protein. Of hundreds of thousands of distinct CDR3 sequences detected, about 62% appear once; the ten largest clones hold 28%. The specimen sequenced was blood. Every receptor here comes from a young man in good health.

The rearrangement uses TRBV27 and TRBJ2-5; TRBD2 matches at 13 bases. V dropped 6 bases and J dropped 11; count of bases not matched to a gene: 15. The CDR3 runs 16 residues. The V gene's germline CDR1 is MNHEY and CDR2 SMNVEV (reference sequence). CDR3 protein: CASSAGLAGVRYEQYF. The CDR3 nucleotides are TGTGCCAGCAGCGCCGGACTAGCGGGGGTTCGTTATGAGCAGTACTTC.

CDR3 sequence: CASTLPQGPDTQYF. CDR3 sequence (DNA): TGTGCCAGCACCCTACCGCAGGGCCCAGATACGCAGTATTTT. This chain links TRBV7-9 with TRBJ2-3; tentatively, D is TRBD1 (5 bases). This CDR3 contains 14 residues. From germline, CDR1 is SEHNR and CDR2 FQNEAQ (reference sequence). V gave up 7 bases and J gave up 4 bases, with 15 bases separating them.

The V gene is TRBV6-5, the J gene TRBJ1-1, with no clear D. This CDR3 has 14 amino acids. Germline V gene sequence: CDR1 MNHEY, CDR2 SVGAGI. Trimming took off 2 bases at V and 1 base at J, with 8 bases between the two ends. CDR3 nucleotides: TGTGCCAGCAGTTACAAGGTGACGAACACTGAAGCTTTCTTT. Its protein product is CASSYKVTNTEAFF.

This clonotype was picked up many times. The DNA for the CDR3 is TGTGCCAGCAGCCCAGGGCGTGGCTACACCTTC. This translates into CASSPGRGYTF. The V gene is TRBV3-1, the J gene TRBJ1-2; possible D gene TRBD1, 5 bases. Germline V gene sequence: CDR1 LGHDT, CDR2 YNNKEL (reference sequence). The CDR3 consists of 11 residues. V was clipped by 4 bases and J by 7 bases, with 7 bases between them. Supplemented by reference TRBV3-1 and TRBJ1-2, the full variable domain reads DTAVSQTPKYLVTQMGNDKSIKCEQNLGHDTMYWYKQDSKKFLKIMFSYNNKELIINETVPNRFSPKSPDKAHLNLHINSLELGDSAVYFCASSPGRGYTFGSGTRLTVV.

With respect to this clonotype: One end of the junction is discordant with germline, which a read error may explain. The J gene is TRBJ1-2, the V gene TRBV27; no definite D call. Per germline, CDR1 MNHEY and CDR2 SMNVEV (reference sequence). The CDR3 spans 14 residues. This chain's CDR3 is CASSLGGNIYGYTF. The DNA for the CDR3 is TGTGCCAGCAGTTTGGGAGGGAACATCTATGGCTACACCTTT.

The V and J genes are TRBV9 and TRBJ2-6, with 7 bases matching TRBD1. V lost 0 bases and J lost 0; bases outside the gene matches: 6. This CDR3 region has 18 residues. Germline CDR1 and CDR2: SGDLS and YYNGEE. The CDR3 DNA reads TGTGCCAGCAGCGTAGCTGGACAGGACCGCTCTGGGGCCAACGTCCTGACTTTC. It encodes CASSVAGQDRSGANVLTF. The whole variable domain, filled in from reference TRBV9 and TRBJ2-6, reads DSGVTQTPKHLITATGQRVTLRCSPRSGDLSVYWYQQSLDQGLQFLIQYYNGEERAKGNILERFSAQQFPDLHSELNLSSLELGDSALYFCASSVAGQDRSGANVLTFGAGSRLTVL.

Only a few counts were recorded for this clonotype. J is TRBJ2-3 and V is TRBV12-3 or TRBV12-4; D remains ambiguous. This CDR3 comprises 14 residues. With 4 bases removed from V and 0 bases from J, the gap between germline ends came to 8 bases. The CDR3 sequence is CASSYTSSTDTQYF. The CDR3 region has the DNA TGTGCCAGCAGTTATACCTCTAGCACAGATACGCAGTATTTT.

The chain recombines TRBV12-5 with TRBJ2-1; 14 positions match TRBD2. The trim removed 7 bases at V and 9 bases at J, leaving 17 bases unmatched. Per the germline V gene, CDR1 is LGHNT and CDR2 is FRNRAP. The CDR3 length is 18 residues. The CDR3 sequence is CASALMTSGGAVLGEQFF. The CDR3 nucleotides read TGTGCTAGTGCCCTCATGACTAGCGGGGGGGCCGTACTCGGTGAGCAGTTCTTC.

The chain recombines TRBV7-2 with TRBJ2-5; TRBD2 aligns across 10 bases. With V trimmed by 5 bases and J by 5 bases, 8 bases remained unmatched. The CDR3 has 15 residues. Germline V gives CDR1 SGHTA, CDR2 FQGNSA. CDR3 DNA sequence: TGTGCCAGCAGCGTTAGCGGGGGGCGGGTGGAGACCCAGTACTTC. Translating it yields CASSVSGGRVETQYF.

The rearrangement uses TRBV5-8 and TRBJ1-1; D is undetermined. From germline, CDR1 is SGHTS and CDR2 YDEGEE. The CDR3 is 13 residues long. The ends were cut back, 6 bases at V and 2 bases at J, with 11 bases in the middle. CDR3 DNA sequence: TGTGCCAGCATACGGACGGGAAACACTGAAGCTTTCTTT. It translates to CASIRTGNTEAFF.